One and the same sample provided the 17 T cell receptor beta chains below, sequenced in a study of T cell changes during pregnancy in multiple sclerosis (dated by TCRdb to 2018 to 2020). The method was the immunoSEQ multiplex PCR assay. Sourced from immuneACCESS, this table was stored by TCRdb with only in-frame sequences that have V and J called. A share of the clones is absent; for the studies checked, an unresolved V gene accounts for under half, and the remainder has no known explanation. Across this sample there are 60,000 to 85,000 clones, with about 95% seen only once. Less than 0.65% of the sample belongs to the ten largest clones. The starting material was peripheral blood, obtained in the third trimester of pregnancy. These TCRs come from a female donor with multiple sclerosis, enrolled in a pregnancy study.

The table lists this clone with a count of one. The chain couples TRBV29-1 to TRBJ2-1; 11 bases match TRBD2. The germline gives CDR1 SQVTM, CDR2 ANQGSEA. CDR3 length: 14 residues. The V and J ends lost 8 bases and 6 bases, in that order; junction bases with no gene match: 9. The CDR3 protein is CSLIGLAGSNEQFF. CDR3 nucleotides: TGCAGCCTAATCGGACTAGCGGGTTCCAATGAGCAGTTCTTC.

This chain joins TRBV5-5 and TRBJ1-2, with 7 bases identical to TRBD1. CDR1 is SGHKS and CDR2 is YYEKEE in the germline V gene (reference sequence). The V and J ends lost 5 bases and 8 bases, in that order; junction bases with no gene match: 15. This CDR3 comprises 15 residues. The CDR3 sequence is CASREGQILSGGYTF. In DNA, the CDR3 is TGTGCCAGCAGGGAGGGACAGATTCTTTCCGGGGGCTACACCTTC.

The J gene is TRBJ1-1, the V gene TRBV7-2; TRBD1 agrees at 10 bases. This CDR3 region has 16 residues. V shed 4 bases, J shed 10 bases, and the junction held 15 bases outside the gene matches. Germline V gene lookup returns CDR1 SGHTA and CDR2 FQGNSA. DNA of the CDR3: TGTGCCAGCAGCTACGAATTCATAAGACAGGGGGCTGGAGCTTTCTTT. Translated, it gives CASSYEFIRQGAGAFF.

The chain uses TRBV7-2 and TRBJ2-2; D is possibly TRBD1 (5 bases). Germline CDR1 SGHTA, CDR2 FQGNSA. V was cut by 0 bases and J by 6 bases, with 5 bases left in between. This CDR3 comprises 13 residues. The CDR3: CASSLAGPGELFF. The DNA of the CDR3 is TGTGCCAGCAGCTTAGCGGGGCCCGGGGAGCTGTTTTTT.

V and J are TRBV7-2 and TRBJ1-2; D is ambiguous. V lost 5 bases and J 4 bases, leaving 14 bases between the germline ends. CDR1 is SGHTA and CDR2 is FQGNSA in the germline V gene. CDR3 length equals 14 residues. CDR3: CASSRTGQIYGYTF. As DNA, the CDR3 is TGTGCCAGCAGCCGGACTGGCCAGATCTATGGCTACACCTTC.

The gene calls are TRBV7-9 and TRBJ1-2; D is ambiguous. CDR3 length equals 12 residues. Trimming removed 5 bases from V and 8 bases from J, with 12 bases in between. Germline CDR1 is SEHNR and CDR2 is FQNEAQ (reference sequence). In nucleotides, the CDR3 is TGTGCCAGCAGCCACCGAGAGGGAGGCTACACCTTC. It yields the protein CASSHREGGYTF.

The rearrangement links TRBV4-2 to TRBJ2-6; the match to TRBD2 covers 7 bases. This CDR3 has 19 amino acids. Per the germline V gene, CDR1 is LGHNA and CDR2 is YNFKEQ. Trimming took 0 bases from V and 0 from J; bases not matched to a gene: 8. As DNA, the CDR3 is TGTGCCAGCAGCCAAGATGAGGGAGGGGTCCTCTCTGGGGCCAACGTCCTGACTTTC. Encoded protein: CASSQDEGGVLSGANVLTF.

This sequence joins TRBV7-3 and TRBJ1-3; D is perhaps TRBD1 (6 bases). The CDR3 totals 17 residues. Deletions cut 0 bases from V and 3 bases from J, with 15 bases between. The germline CDR1 and CDR2 sequences are SGHTA and FQGTGA. CDR3 in amino acids: CASSLTPDDRRGNTIYF. CDR3 DNA: TGTGCCAGCAGCTTAACCCCAGACGACAGGCGTGGAAACACCATATATTTT.

The V gene is TRBV5-8, the J gene TRBJ1-2; D gene uncertain. The CDR3 contains 14 residues. Trimming left V 0 bases short and J 4 bases short, with 10 bases between. In germline, CDR1 is SGHTS, CDR2 YDEGEE. The CDR3 loop reads CASSLAEGTYGYTF. The CDR3 DNA reads TGTGCCAGCAGCTTGGCCGAGGGTACCTATGGCTACACCTTC.

V is TRBV5-5 and J is TRBJ1-2; 9 bases fit TRBD1. Germline CDR1 reads SGHKS; CDR2 reads YYEKEE (reference sequence). This CDR3 is 14 amino acids long. V shed 4 bases and J 8 bases; nucleotides not matched to a gene: 9. The CDR3 DNA reads TGTGCCAGCAGCCCTACGACAGGGGGGATCGGCTACACCTTC. As protein: CASSPTTGGIGYTF.

The rearrangement links TRBV7-2 to TRBJ1-1; D is possibly TRBD1 (5 bases). The CDR3 loop spans 17 amino acids. Germline CDR1 is SGHTA and CDR2 is FQGNSA. The V end was cut by 1 base, the J end by 4 bases, with 19 bases between. The CDR3 DNA follows: TGTGCCAGCAGCTTAGGGGTTCTCGGACACTCAACCACTGAAGCTTTCTTT. Encoded protein: CASSLGVLGHSTTEAFF.

V gene TRBV11-3 combines with J gene TRBJ2-7; possibly TRBD2 for D (6 bases). From germline, CDR1 is SGHNT and CDR2 YENEEA. The CDR3 spans 14 residues. Trimming took 2 bases from V and 2 from J, leaving 10 bases between them. Here the CDR3 DNA reads TGTGCCAGCAGCTTAAGGCGGGGCGCCTACGAGCAGTACTTC. Its translation: CASSLRRGAYEQYF.

The chain has TRBV5-6 and TRBJ2-1; 8 bases align to TRBD2. The V and J ends lost 4 bases and 6 bases, in that order; junction bases with no gene match: 9. Germline CDR1 reads SGHDT; CDR2 reads YYEEEE. The CDR3 loop spans 15 amino acids. The CDR3, as DNA: TGTGCCAGCAGCACGGAGACGGGGGGGCTCAATGAGCAGTTCTTC. It encodes CASSTETGGLNEQFF.

The chain uses TRBV2 and TRBJ2-3; 8 bases line up with TRBD2. Germline loops: CDR1 SNHLY, CDR2 FYNNEI. The length of the CDR3 is 14 residues. With 9 bases clipped from V and 3 bases from J, the junction kept 8 bases outside the gene matches. In nucleotides, the CDR3 is TGTGCCAGTAGGTGGCGGGGGGTTACAGATACGCAGTATTTT. It yields the protein CASRWRGVTDTQYF.

The chain joins TRBV5-1 to TRBJ2-3; TRBD2 agrees at 9 bases. Germline assignment: CDR1 SGHRS and CDR2 YFSETQ. With V trimmed by 5 bases and J by 3 bases, 4 bases remained unmatched. This CDR3 has 14 amino acids. In nucleotides, the CDR3 is TGCGCCAGCAGGGTAGCGGGGGTGACAGATACGCAGTATTTT. Translating gives CASRVAGVTDTQYF.

In its sample, this clone was seen once. The rearrangement joins TRBV6-5 to TRBJ1-5, with D hard to call. V lost 2 bases and J 5 bases, leaving 7 bases between the germline ends. The CDR3 extends over 13 amino acids. CDR1 MNHEY and CDR2 SVGAGI come from the germline V gene. DNA of the CDR3: TGTGCCAGCAGTTACCTCCAGTATCAGCCCCAGCATTTT. Translation gives CASSYLQYQPQHF.

This rearrangement joins TRBV12-5 to TRBJ1-2; D gene ambiguous. Germline CDR1 and CDR2: LGHNT and FRNRAP. V dropped 0 bases and J dropped 0 bases, with 8 bases sitting between them. This CDR3 contains 15 residues. Written as DNA, the CDR3 is TGTGCTAGTGGTTTGGTTGGTAGAGCTAACTATGGCTACACCTTC. Its protein is CASGLVGRANYGYTF.